This is a list of T cell receptor beta chains from one sample in a study of esophageal squamous cell carcinoma under preoperative chemotherapy. Using its own MiXCR run on the PCR reads, TCRdb lists one record per CDR3 protein. The sample includes fewer than 18,000 distinct CDR3 sequences, less than 65% of them seen just once. The biological material was taken from a patient given preoperative chemotherapy. All receptors come from a human donor with esophageal squamous cell carcinoma. The donor label of this sample is uncertain. Both conserved end residues are part of each CDR3. A D gene is named only where the DNA matches it firmly. Clone size appears in some rows only: once, few, many, or a class for an expanded clone.

CDR3 DNA,CDR3 protein,D gene,V gene,J gene,clone size
TGTGCCAGCAGTGAAGCTAGGGGGGGCACAGATACGCAGTATTTT,CASSEARGGTDTQYF,.,TRBV6-1,TRBJ2-3,.
TGTGCCAGCAATCCGGGACTAGCGGTCTCTGGGGCCAACGTCCTGACTTTC,CASNPGLAVSGANVLTF,TRBD2,TRBV6-1,TRBJ2-6,many
TGTGCCAGCAGGACTAGCGGGGATTACGAGCAGTACTTC,CASRTSGDYEQYF,TRBD2,TRBV6-1,TRBJ2-7,many
TGTGCCAGCAGTTCCCCAGCGGGGTCCACCGGGGAGCTGTTTTTT,CASSSPAGSTGELFF,TRBD2,TRBV12-3/TRBV12-4,TRBJ2-2,.
TGTGCCAGCAGGTTGGGGAGCGCCAAAGACACGCAGTATTTC,CASRLGSAKDTQYF,.,TRBV7-7,TRBJ2-3,.
TGTGCCAGCAGCCCCAGAGTCCCCTACAATGAGCAGTACTTC,CASSPRVPYNEQYF,.,TRBV7-3,TRBJ2-7,medium-sized
TGTGCGGGGCTGGGAGCTATAAATACTCAGTATTTC,CAGLGAINTQYF,.,TRBV6-1,TRBJ2-3,.
TGTGCCAGGAGGGGTCAGAACACCGGGAAGCTGTATTTT,CARRGQNTGKLYF,.,TRBV12-3/TRBV12-4,TRBJ2-2,.
TGTGGGTCGCGACGGAACCTCAATTCACCCCTCCACTTT,CGSRRNLNSPLHF,.,TRBV6-1,TRBJ1-6,many
TGTTCCAGCAGGCGGCTCGGGGGGGGCGACCAAGAGACCCAGTATTTT,CSSRRLGGGDQETQYF,TRBD2,TRBV6-1,TRBJ2-3,.
TGTGCCAGCAGTGAAGCAGAGACCCAGTACTTC,CASSEAETQYF,.,TRBV6-1,TRBJ2-5,.
TGTGCCAGCAGTTCCGGGACTTCCCTAAACAATGAGCAGTTCTTC,CASSSGTSLNNEQFF,.,TRBV25-1,TRBJ2-1,.
TGTGCCAGCAGTGTAAGTGCTAGGCTCCAGTTCTTT,CASSVSARLQFF,.,TRBV6-1,TRBJ2-1,.
TGTGCCAGCCGGCGGGAGGACCGGACCGGGGAGCTGTTTTTT,CASRREDRTGELFF,TRBD2,TRBV6-1,TRBJ2-2,.
TGTGCCAGCAGTTTTCGGGACTACTACGAGCAGTACTTC,CASSFRDYYEQYF,TRBD2,TRBV6-2/TRBV6-3,TRBJ2-7,.
TGTGCCAGCAGTGAACATGGCCCCCTGGCTGTGAGCACAGAGAAGCAGTATTTT,CASSEHGPLAVSTEKQYF,.,TRBV6-1,TRBJ2-3,.
TGTGCCAGCAGCTGGACTACTAGCAAAGATACGCAGTACTTC,CASSWTTSKDTQYF,.,TRBV11-3,TRBJ2-7,.
TGTGCGGGGGGAGCGGGACGTGACGGGGACACCCAGTACTTC,CAGGAGRDGDTQYF,.,TRBV6-1,TRBJ2-4,.
TGTGCCAGCAGCTCCGTAAGAGACCAAGGGAATGAGCAGTACTTC,CASSSVRDQGNEQYF,.,TRBV7-2,TRBJ2-5,.
TGTGCCAGCAGTCTAGTCGACAGGGGGCAGAACGAGCAGTACTTC,CASSLVDRGQNEQYF,TRBD1,TRBV6-5,TRBJ2-7,.
TGCGCCAGCAGCTCTTATGCGGGAATGTCAGAGACCCAGTACTTC,CASSSYAGMSETQYF,.,TRBV5-1,TRBJ2-5,.
TGTGCCAGCAGCAGGGAAAACATTCAGTACTTC,CASSRENIQYF,.,TRBV11-3,TRBJ2-4,.
TGTGCCAGCAGTGCGGGCGGGGGGGGGAGTGACCCAGATACCCAGTACTTC,CASSAGGGGSDPDTQYF,TRBD2,TRBV6-1,TRBJ2-5,.
TGTGCCAGCAGGAAGGGACTCTCCTCCAACGATAAGCAGTATTTT,CASRKGLSSNDKQYF,.,TRBV6-1,TRBJ2-3,.
TGTGCCAGCAGTGACTCGCAACAGGCTTCGGGCACCGGTGCGCTGTATTTT,CASSDSQQASGTGALYF,.,TRBV6-4,TRBJ2-2,.
TGTGCCAGCAGGGGGTGGGGGGCCACAGACACTCAGTATTTT,CASRGWGATDTQYF,.,TRBV6-1,TRBJ2-3,.
TGTGCCAGCAGGGGGCTGGGGGGCAAAAACACTCAGTACTTT,CASRGLGGKNTQYF,.,TRBV6-4,TRBJ2-4,.
TGTGCCAGCGGGGGGGGGCCCTCGGGGTCCTACGAGCAGTATTTC,CASGGGPSGSYEQYF,.,TRBV6-1,TRBJ2-6,.